The clone carrying this TCR beta chain has a count of ten or more. TCRdb redid the calling of the RT-PCR reads with MiXCR, one entry per CDR3 protein. The data hold some 570,000 distinct CDR3 sequences, with 11% observed a single time. Germline V gives CDR1 SEHNR, CDR2 FQNEAQ (reference sequence). The V end lost 5 bases, the J end lost 7 bases, and 17 bases lay between the germline ends. CDR3 length: 14 residues. This entry is derived from a study of response to subunit inactivated influenza vaccine. This same sample was also taken into another study, of T cells expressing NK-cell markers. From that study: 5'RACE template switching with UMIs generated TCR beta cDNA.

The V call is TRBV7-9, the J call TRBJ1-1; no clear D gene. This receptor was taken from a man aged 45-65 years who received an inactivated influenza vaccine. The source material was PBMCs from blood, sampled on the day of vaccination. The CDR3 loop is CASSPNQYRIEAFF. CDR3 bases: TGTGCCAGCAGCCCCAATCAATACCGTATTGAAGCTTTCTTT. Drawing the rest from reference TRBV7-9 and TRBJ1-1, the complete variable domain is DTGVSQNPRHKITKRGQNVTFRCDPISEHNRLYWYRQTLGQGPEFLTYFQNEAQLEKSRLLSDRFSAERPKGSFSTLEIQRTEQGDSAMYLCASSPNQYRIEAFFGQGTRLTVV.